This TCR beta chain is from a study of blood T cell repertoires in COVID-19. After removal of 7 bases from V and 7 bases from J, the junction contained 13 bases not matched to a gene. Germline CDR1 reads MNHEY; CDR2 reads SMNVEV (reference sequence). This CDR3 has 14 residues. Original processing notes: Reference gene primer amplification yielded estimated nucleated cell counts. Method: immunoSEQ multiplex PCR; TCRdb's copy keeps in-frame clones and lacks some. V, J and clone size are those of that table, while D and trimming were read from the DNA. The sample contains about 150,000 clones, 87% of which appear only once. This clone came up once.

Specimen: PBMCs or T cells enriched from blood (not recorded which). The V call is TRBV27, the J call TRBJ2-7; 7 positions match TRBD2. The sequence was obtained from a woman aged 40 to 50 who had been exposed to COVID-19. The CDR3, as DNA: TGTGCCAGCACTACCTCGGGAGGTCGGGAGGAGCAGTACTTC. This translates into CASTTSGGREEQYF.